This is a list of T cell receptor beta chains from one sample in a study of regulatory T cells in long-lasting Graves disease. TCRdb processed the multiplex PCR reads anew with MiXCR; each CDR3 protein has one entry. The repertoire holds a few hundred thousand distinct CDR3 sequences, 22% seen once, with roughly 50% in the top ten. The material was peripheral blood mononuclear cells (PBMCs), obtained when the disease was refractory, from a patient treated with antithyroid drugs. These receptors all stem from a female donor with Graves disease. CDR3s include the opening cysteine and the closing phenylalanine or tryptophan. The D gene is left open where the match is weak. Part of the rows lack a size; the others show once, few, many or a class for expanded clones.

j_call,clone_size,d_call,v_call,cdr3_nt,cdr3_aa
TRBJ2-5,many,.,TRBV27,TGTGCCAGCAGTCCACTGCGGCCGGATTTGGAGACCCAGTACTTC,CASSPLRPDLETQYF
TRBJ1-5,.,.,TRBV4-1,TGCGCCAGCAGCCCGTCTCCTTTGGGCAGCAATCAGCCCCAGCATTTT,CASSPSPLGSNQPQHF
TRBJ1-6,many,.,TRBV2,TGTGCCAGCAGTGATTCCCGTGTCTCCCTCCACTTT,CASSDSRVSLHF
TRBJ1-2,many,.,TRBV6-1,TGTGCCAGCGTCGCCCGCACAGACTATGGCTACACCTTC,CASVARTDYGYTF
TRBJ1-5,.,.,TRBV6-5,TGTGCCAGCAGTTGGAACAGGGACAATCAGCCCCAGCATTTT,CASSWNRDNQPQHF
TRBJ2-7,.,TRBD2,TRBV7-9,TGTGCCAGCACCCTTTATCGGGGACTAGCGGGAGTATACGAGCAGTACTTC,CASTLYRGLAGVYEQYF
TRBJ1-5,.,.,TRBV6-1,TGTGCCAGCAGTGCCTTCGGGACGGAGTTCAATCAGCCCCAGCATTTT,CASSAFGTEFNQPQHF
TRBJ1-2,many,.,TRBV2,TGTGCTTCGGACGGGGTTCACTATGGCTACACCTTC,CASDGVHYGYTF
TRBJ1-6,many,.,TRBV2,TGTGCCAGCAGTGTCGTTGCCAGGGGAGAGTCACCCCTCCACTTT,CASSVVARGESPLHF
TRBJ2-2,.,.,TRBV15,TGTGCCACCAGCAGAGGGACCTGGACCGGGGAGCTGTTTTTT,CATSRGTWTGELFF
TRBJ1-1,many,.,TRBV28,TGTGCCAGCAGTTTAAGAACAGCCCCCCGTGAAGCTTTCTTT,CASSLRTAPREAFF
TRBJ2-2,.,TRBD2,TRBV6-2/TRBV6-3,TGTGCCAGCAGTTACGGAGGACTAGCGCGAAACACCGGGGAGCTGTTTTTT,CASSYGGLARNTGELFF
TRBJ2-1,.,TRBD2,TRBV9,TGTGCCAGCAGCCAAGGCCCAACTAGCGGAATGTCCAATGGGGAGTTCTTC,CASSQGPTSGMSNGEFF
TRBJ1-1,.,.,TRBV7-2,TGTGCCAGCAGTTATGAGGGGGGTCACACTGAAGCTTTCTTT,CASSYEGGHTEAFF
TRBJ2-1,few,TRBD2,TRBV7-2,TGTGCCAGCAGCGCCCATAGCGGGTCCAGCTCCTACAATGAGCAGTTCTTC,CASSAHSGSSSYNEQFF
TRBJ2-7,once,.,TRBV18,TGTGCCAGCTCCTCACCGGGTCCTCACTACGAGCAGTACTTC,CASSSPGPHYEQYF
TRBJ2-7,.,.,TRBV30,TGTGCCTGGCAACGGGACTCGTCCTCCTACGAGCAGTACTTC,CAWQRDSSSYEQYF
TRBJ1-2,many,.,TRBV20-1,TGCAGTGCGCCTAACAGGGACTATGGCTACACCTTC,CSAPNRDYGYTF
TRBJ1-1,many,.,TRBV5-1,TGCGCCAGCAGCTTGATTGAACCGAACACTGAAGCTTTCTTT,CASSLIEPNTEAFF
TRBJ2-5,many,.,TRBV2,TGTGCCAGCAGTGAAGCTGGCGGCGGGATGGAGACCCAGTACTTC,CASSEAGGGMETQYF
TRBJ2-7,many,TRBD1,TRBV20-1,TGCAGTGCTAGTCCGCCGGGACAGGGGAACTACGAGCAGTACTTC,CSASPPGQGNYEQYF
TRBJ1-5,few,.,TRBV7-3,TGTGCCAGCAGCTCGCACCCCGGTGGGAAGCATAGCAATCAGCCCCAGCATTTT,CASSSHPGGKHSNQPQHF
TRBJ2-7,many,.,TRBV7-9,TGTGCCAGCAGTCAGGGGGGCTACTCCTACGAGCAGTACTTC,CASSQGGYSYEQYF
TRBJ2-1,.,.,TRBV27,TGTGCCAGCAGTTTAGGAGGGGGGATACAATACAATGAGCAGTTCTTC,CASSLGGGIQYNEQFF